A selection of T cell receptor beta chains follows, all from one sample in a study of blood T cell repertoires in COVID-19. TCRdb keeps only in-frame clones here, not all; method: immunoSEQ multiplex PCR. Of about 160,000 clones in the sample, 85% were seen once. Sequencing was done on a sample of peripheral blood. The receptor source for this set is a human donor with acute or convalescent COVID-19. The donor label of this sample is uncertain. The CDR3 runs from the conserved cysteine through the conserved F or W. D genes are given only for firm matches. Some rows mark clone size as missing; the rest say once, few, many or name a class of expanded clone.

D	V	J	size	DNA	CDR3
NA	TRBV13	TRBJ1-1	few	TGTGCCAGCAGCCCCCGTACTGAAGCTTTCTTT	CASSPRTEAFF
NA	TRBV11-1	TRBJ1-1	NA	TGTGCCAGCAGCTTAGGACTCACTGGGCGGACAACTGAAGCTTTCTTT	CASSLGLTGRTTEAFF
TRBD1	TRBV9	TRBJ2-7	once	TGTGCCAGCAGCCCCCGAGGGACAGGGAGGGTCCCGCGGCAGTACTTC	CASSPRGTGRVPRQYF
TRBD2	TRBV25-1	TRBJ2-3	NA	TGTGCCAGCAGTGTTAGCGGGGGCCCTTCCACAGATACGCAGTATTTT	CASSVSGGPSTDTQYF
NA	TRBV7-8	TRBJ1-5	NA	TGTGCCAGCAGCTTAGTTGGGGCGGTAGATAGCAATCAGCCCCAGCATTTT	CASSLVGAVDSNQPQHF
TRBD1	TRBV5-4	TRBJ2-7	few	TGTGCCAGCAGCCTAGGACAGGGTGGCTACGAGCAGTACTTC	CASSLGQGGYEQYF
NA	TRBV5-5	TRBJ2-5	NA	TGTGCCAGCAGCTTCCTTCCCCAAGAGACCCAGTACTTC	CASSFLPQETQYF
NA	TRBV20-1	TRBJ1-4	NA	TGCAGTGCTACTCCGGATGAAAAACTGTTTTTT	CSATPDEKLFF
NA	TRBV11-2	TRBJ1-1	many	TGTGCCAGCAGCTTCCAACAAAACACTGAAGCTTTCTTT	CASSFQQNTEAFF
TRBD1	TRBV7-9	TRBJ2-6	NA	TGTGCCAGCAGACGGGACAGCAGCTCTGGGGCCAACGTCCTGACTTTC	CASRRDSSSGANVLTF
TRBD2	TRBV6-5	TRBJ2-3	NA	TGTGCCAGCAGCGCTAGCGGGGTTCGCACAGATACGCAGTATTTT	CASSASGVRTDTQYF
NA	TRBV12-3/TRBV12-4	TRBJ1-1	NA	TGTGCCAGCACCCCACAACTGGAGACTGAAGCTTTCTTT	CASTPQLETEAFF
TRBD1	TRBV5-7	TRBJ2-4	NA	TGTGCCAGCAGCTTCCCCAGGGGGCGCTCAGGCAAAAACATTCAGTACTTC	CASSFPRGRSGKNIQYF
TRBD2	TRBV19	TRBJ2-3	NA	TGTGCCAGTAGTCTCTCCTCGTGGACTAGCGGGGGCCCCGGAAAGTATTTT	CASSLSSWTSGGPGKYF
NA	TRBV5-4	TRBJ2-2	NA	TGTGCCAGCAGCTTGGGACAGACCCCCGGGGAGCTGTTTTTT	CASSLGQTPGELFF
NA	TRBV30	TRBJ1-4	NA	TGTGCCTGGAGGGAGACCGGGACTCACTATGGAAAACTGTTTTTT	CAWRETGTHYGKLFF
TRBD1	TRBV27	TRBJ1-1	few	TGTGCCAGCAATCCGGACAGGGGAGCTTTCTTT	CASNPDRGAFF